This T cell receptor (beta chain) was found in a study of early T cells in non-severe SARS-CoV-2 infection. The wider study: The authors sequenced bulk RNA from unsorted whole blood, leaving chains unpaired. General study findings and limits: Clonotype matching in VDJdb favored anti-spike CD8 responses and did not capture private and CD4 specificities.

Looked up from germline, CDR1 is MNHEY and CDR2 is SVGEGT. With V trimmed by 7 bases and J by 0 bases, 11 bases remained unmatched. The CDR3 runs to 16 residues. This clonotype has just a few counts. No antigen is known for it. MiXCR was run by TCRdb on the 5' RACE reads, yielding one entry per CDR3 protein. The data show roughly 72,000 distinct CDR3 sequences, with 9.5% to 15% seen just once and about 1.1% held by the top ten. The sample consisted of whole blood. V is TRBV6-2 or TRBV6-3 and J is TRBJ1-1; 7 bases are shared with TRBD1. This receptor was obtained from an adult who was a healthcare worker with PCR-confirmed SARS-CoV-2 infection or an uninfected control (not recorded which). The CDR3 DNA reads TGTGCCAGCAATCCCGGGACAGCCCTGATGAACACTGAAGCTTTCTTT. Translation: CASNPGTALMNTEAFF.